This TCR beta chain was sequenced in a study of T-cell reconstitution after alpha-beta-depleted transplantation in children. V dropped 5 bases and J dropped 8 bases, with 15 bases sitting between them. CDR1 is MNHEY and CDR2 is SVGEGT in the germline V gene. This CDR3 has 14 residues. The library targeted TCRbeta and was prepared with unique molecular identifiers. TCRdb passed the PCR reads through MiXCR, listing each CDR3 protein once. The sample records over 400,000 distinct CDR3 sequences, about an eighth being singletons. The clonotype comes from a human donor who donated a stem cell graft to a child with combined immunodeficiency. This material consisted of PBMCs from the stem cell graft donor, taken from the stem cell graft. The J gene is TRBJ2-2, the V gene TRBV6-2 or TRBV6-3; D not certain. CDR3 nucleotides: TGTGCCAGCAGTGCTAGAATGGGAACTGGGGAGCTGTTTTTT. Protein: CASSARMGTGELFF.